A single sample is the source of the 21 T cell receptor beta chains below, sequenced in a study of OX40 agonist ivuxolimab in advanced cancers. Assay: immunoSEQ multiplex PCR; the TCRdb copy retains only in-frame clones and omits some. The profile shows 45,000 to 65,000 clones, about 90% of them singletons. The material was CD4+ or CD8+ T cells sorted from blood, obtained in a trial of the OX40 agonist ivuxolimab. All receptors derive from an adult with an advanced solid tumor such as melanoma, head and neck, liver or kidney cancer.

The rearrangement joins TRBV6-5 to TRBJ1-1; D is unclear. Germline assignment: CDR1 MNHEY and CDR2 SVGAGI. CDR3 length: 13 residues. V was pared by 5 bases and J by 0 bases, with 7 bases between. The CDR3 DNA reads as TGTGCCAGCAGTGCAGACTTGAACACTGAAGCTTTCTTT. Translated: CASSADLNTEAFF.

In this sample, this clone turned up a few times. V and J are TRBV19 and TRBJ1-1; no clear D. Germline CDR1 is LNHDA and CDR2 is SQIVND (reference sequence). This CDR3 contains 14 residues. Trimming left V 6 bases short and J 1 base short, with 12 bases between. This CDR3 reads CASRTGPQNTEAFF. The CDR3 DNA is TGTGCCAGTAGGACGGGTCCACAGAACACTGAAGCTTTCTTT.

V usage is TRBV5-6 and J usage is TRBJ1-4; D remains ambiguous. This CDR3 contains 13 residues. V shed 0 bases and J shed 4 bases, with 4 bases lying between them. CDR1 and CDR2 (germline): SGHDT, YYEEEE. The CDR3 region is CASSLDRNEKLFF. For the CDR3, the DNA is TGTGCCAGCAGCTTGGACCGTAATGAAAAACTGTTTTTT.

In this sample, this clone turned up once. The DNA of the CDR3 is TGCAGCGTTCCCGATGGAGGGACAACGTATGAAAAACTGTTTTTT. It is translated as CSVPDGGTTYEKLFF. The V gene is TRBV29-1, the J gene TRBJ1-4; D is possibly TRBD1 (6 bases). V lost 5 bases to trimming and J lost 6 bases, with 19 bases between them. The CDR3 sequence is 15 residues long. Germline lookup yields CDR1 SQVTM and CDR2 ANQGSEA.

This clone was picked up one time. The chain employs TRBV7-2 and TRBJ2-7, with 7 positions matching TRBD2. J lost 1 base, V lost 6 bases, and 9 bases had no gene match. CDR1 and CDR2 (germline): SGHTA, FQGNSA. The length of the CDR3 is 15 residues. The CDR3: CASRRADGGSYEQYF. The DNA for the CDR3 is TGTGCCAGCAGACGGGCGGACGGGGGGTCCTACGAGCAGTACTTC.

The V gene is TRBV27, the J gene TRBJ2-7; 11 bases line up with TRBD2. Germline V CDR1 and CDR2: MNHEY, SMNVEV (reference sequence). The CDR3 runs 13 residues. V shed 6 bases, J shed 3 bases, and the junction held 1 base outside the gene matches. CDR3 DNA: TGTGCCAGCAGGGGACTAGCGGACTACGAGCAGTACTTC. Protein product: CASRGLADYEQYF.

This clone was found a few times. This chain uses TRBV19 with TRBJ1-5; D not resolved. Trimming removed 6 bases at V and 2 bases at J, with 8 bases between. The length of the CDR3 is 13 residues. Germline assignment: CDR1 LNHDA and CDR2 SQIVND (reference sequence). The CDR3 coding sequence is TGTGCCAGTAGGTTGGGCGGCAATCAGCCCCAGCATTTT. Its protein product is CASRLGGNQPQHF.

The chain couples TRBV18 to TRBJ2-7, with 9 bases that match TRBD2. V trimming: 5 bases; J trimming: 7 bases; junction bases outside the gene matches: 9. The CDR3 loop spans 14 amino acids. Germline V lookup: CDR1 KGHSH, CDR2 LQKENI. CDR3 loop: CASSKAGGDSEQYF. The CDR3, as DNA: TGTGCCAGCTCAAAGGCGGGAGGGGACTCGGAGCAGTACTTC.

This rearrangement joins TRBV27 to TRBJ1-2, with D maybe TRBD1 (5 bases). The CDR3 runs 16 residues. Germline V gene sequence: CDR1 MNHEY, CDR2 SMNVEV (reference sequence). The germline V and J ends were trimmed by 0 bases and 6 bases, with 17 bases remaining between them. The CDR3 sequence is CASSLSSGWLGDGYTF. The CDR3 DNA sequence: TGTGCCAGCAGTTTATCCTCTGGGTGGTTGGGGGATGGCTACACCTTC.

The chain recombines TRBV28 with TRBJ2-5, with D uncertain. The CDR3 sequence is 13 residues long. Per germline, CDR1 MDHEN and CDR2 SYDVKM. V was clipped by 3 bases and J by 5 bases, with 10 bases between them. CDR3 loop: CASSLASQETQYF. In DNA form, the CDR3 reads TGTGCCAGCAGTTTGGCTAGTCAGGAGACCCAGTACTTC.

This chain links TRBV7-9 with TRBJ1-1; possibly TRBD1 for D (5 bases). Germline V gene sequence: CDR1 SEHNR, CDR2 FQNEAQ (reference sequence). V gave up 2 bases and J gave up 0 bases, with 16 bases separating them. CDR3 length equals 17 residues. The CDR3 sequence is CASSLMGRQGMNTEAFF. Here the CDR3 DNA reads TGTGCCAGCAGCTTAATGGGTCGGCAGGGTATGAACACTGAAGCTTTCTTT.

The rearrangement joins TRBV14 to TRBJ2-1, with TRBD2 identical over 7 bases. The germline CDR1 and CDR2 sequences are SGHDN and FVKESK. This CDR3 comprises 15 residues. The ends lost 4 bases at V and 3 bases at J; junction bases unmatched: 6. In nucleotides, the CDR3 is TGTGCCAGCAGCCTCCGACTAGCAATCTACAATGAGCAGTTCTTC. Encoded protein: CASSLRLAIYNEQFF.

The gene calls are TRBV25-1 and TRBJ2-1; D gene ambiguous. This CDR3 is built from 11 residues. Deletions cut 1 base from V and 6 bases from J, with 1 base between. Germline values: CDR1 MGHDK, CDR2 SYGVNS. DNA for the CDR3: TGTGCCAGCAGTGAATTCAATGAGCAGTTCTTC. Residues: CASSEFNEQFF. Using reference TRBV25-1 and TRBJ2-1 for the parts outside the CDR3, the full variable domain is EADIYQTPRYLVIGTGKKITLECSQTMGHDKMYWYQQDPGMELHLIHYSYGVNSTEKGDLSSESTVSRIRTEHFPLTLESARPSHTSQYLCASSEFNEQFFGPGTRLTVL.

J is TRBJ2-2 and V is TRBV7-2; TRBD2 agrees at 12 bases. CDR1 and CDR2 (germline): SGHTA, FQGNSA. J was trimmed by 4 bases and V by 5 bases; bases with no gene match: 14. The CDR3 length is 19 residues. CDR3 nucleotides: TGTGCCAGCAGCCAGCAAACTAGCGGGAGGATTGTGGGCACCGGGGAGCTGTTTTTT. It encodes CASSQQTSGRIVGTGELFF.

V is TRBV19 and J is TRBJ1-1; 8 bases fit TRBD1. The ends lost 8 bases at V and 12 bases at J; junction bases unmatched: 14. The CDR3 sequence is 13 residues long. Per germline, CDR1 LNHDA and CDR2 SQIVND (reference sequence). The chain's CDR3 is CASGLHNRGWSFF. CDR3 DNA sequence: TGTGCCAGTGGGCTACACAACAGGGGGTGGTCTTTCTTT.

The chain recombines TRBV28 with TRBJ2-3, with 11 bases lining up with TRBD1. Germline V gene lookup returns CDR1 MDHEN and CDR2 SYDVKM. The CDR3 has 17 residues. After removal of 5 bases from V and 6 bases from J, the junction contained 13 bases not matched to a gene. CDR3 region: CASSPRDRGFLGDTQYF. For the CDR3, the DNA is TGTGCCAGCAGTCCTCGGGACAGGGGGTTCCTCGGGGATACGCAGTATTTT.

This chain joins TRBV28 and TRBJ2-6; D not certain. CDR3 length equals 15 residues. Germline lookup yields CDR1 MDHEN and CDR2 SYDVKM. Trimming took off 1 base at V and 4 bases at J, with 8 bases between the two ends. The CDR3 coding sequence is TGTGCCAGCAGTTTATCCCTTCGGGGGGCCAACGTCCTGACTTTC. Translation gives CASSLSLRGANVLTF.

This clone was seen only a few times. DNA of the CDR3: TGCGCCAGCGGCGGGACAGGGACCTACGAGCAGTACTTC. It codes for CASGGTGTYEQYF. The chain carries TRBV10-1 and TRBJ2-7; 9 nucleotides match TRBD1. Germline assignment: CDR1 WNHNN and CDR2 SYGVQD (reference sequence). The V and J ends lost 8 bases and 2 bases, in that order; junction bases with no gene match: 4. CDR3 length: 13 amino acids.

V is TRBV15 and J is TRBJ2-1; 7 nucleotides match TRBD2. The CDR3 consists of 14 residues. Unmatched junction bases numbered 4, after V lost 1 base and J lost 7 bases. Germline loops: CDR1 LNHNV, CDR2 YYDKDF (reference sequence). CDR3 nucleotide sequence: TGTGCCACCAGCAGAGTCGGGAGGATGAATGAGCAGTTCTTC. Translating it yields CATSRVGRMNEQFF. The variable domain in full, completed from reference TRBV15 and TRBJ2-1, reads DAMVIQNPRYQVTQFGKPVTLSCSQTLNHNVMYWYQQKSSQAPKLLFHYYDKDFNNEADTPDNFQSRRPNTSFCFLDIRSPGLGDTAMYLCATSRVGRMNEQFFGPGTRLTVL.

The V and J genes are TRBV6-1 and TRBJ2-7; no clear D gene. The V end lost 2 bases, the J end lost 3 bases, and 11 bases lay between the germline ends. This CDR3 contains 14 residues. Germline-derived CDR1 and CDR2 are MNHNS and SASEGT. The CDR3 DNA is TGTGCCAGCAGTGAATCAGGCACCTTCTACGAGCAGTACTTC. This sequence encodes CASSESGTFYEQYF.

The chain joins TRBV7-2 to TRBJ2-7, with 7 bases fitting TRBD1. The CDR3 is 15 amino acids. CDR1 is SGHTA and CDR2 is FQGNSA in the germline V gene. The ends lost 3 bases at V and 0 bases at J; junction bases unmatched: 5. CDR3 sequence: CASSLGTVSSYEQYF. CDR3 DNA: TGTGCCAGCAGCTTGGGGACAGTGAGCTCCTACGAGCAGTACTTC.